This T cell receptor beta chain came from a study of quantifying T cell responses using KT2 cells. Across the whole study: RNA was reverse transcribed with TCR alpha and beta constant-region primers.

The germline CDR1 and CDR2 sequences are LGHDT and YNNKEL (reference sequence). The CDR3 runs to 15 residues. Trimming cost V 0 bases and J 2 bases, with 8 bases left between them. An oligo carrying a UMI was ligated to the cDNA 3' end. First-round PCR used roughly 4 cycles and beta primers RC1.1 and RC1.2 covering TRBC1 and TRBC2. Separate processing of TCR alpha and beta chains began at the second PCR. TCRdb re-called the UMI-ligation and nested PCR reads through MiXCR, storing one row per CDR3 protein. The sample holds about 50,000 distinct CDR3 sequences; around a tenth are singletons and the top ten take roughly a tenth.

The receptor's source is a human donor. Material: PBMCs spiked with cells of the T cell clone KT2. The chain employs TRBV3-1 and TRBJ1-5; D gene uncertain. The CDR3 loop is CASSQDLIGNQPQHF. Written as DNA, the CDR3 is TGTGCCAGCAGCCAAGATCTAATAGGCAATCAGCCCCAGCATTTT.